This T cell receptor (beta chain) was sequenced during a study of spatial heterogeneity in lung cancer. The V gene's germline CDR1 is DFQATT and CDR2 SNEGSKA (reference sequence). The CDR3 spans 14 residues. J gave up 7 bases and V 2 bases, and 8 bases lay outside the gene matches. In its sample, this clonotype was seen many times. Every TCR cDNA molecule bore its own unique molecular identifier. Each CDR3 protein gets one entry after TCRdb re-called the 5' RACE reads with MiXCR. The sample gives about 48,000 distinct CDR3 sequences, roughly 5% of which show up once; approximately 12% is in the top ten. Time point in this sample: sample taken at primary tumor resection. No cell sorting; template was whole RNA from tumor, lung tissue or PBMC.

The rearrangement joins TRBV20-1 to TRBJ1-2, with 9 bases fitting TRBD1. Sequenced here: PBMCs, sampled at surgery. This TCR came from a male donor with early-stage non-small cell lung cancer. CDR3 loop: CSARSGTGKLGYTF. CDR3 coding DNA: TGCAGTGCTAGATCCGGGACAGGGAAACTTGGCTACACCTTC.